The 17 T cell receptor beta chains below come from one sample, sequenced in a study of beta chain features in type 1 diabetes. Points from the study as a whole: All four CD4+ subsets from Type 1 diabetes patients carried moderately but significantly shorter TCRB CDR3s.

Reverse transcribing all isolated RNA meant expressed TCRB transcripts were sequenced. Data came from immunoSEQ multiplex PCR; TCRdb stores just in-frame clones and leaves some out. The sample has some 240,000 clones; roughly 17% are singletons. Their target antigens are unknown. Sequencing was done on a sample of naive CD4+ T cells from blood. The source of these receptors is a man younger than 45 with type 1 diabetes.

The rearrangement joins TRBV29-1 to TRBJ2-4, with unresolved D. The V and J ends lost 6 bases and 8 bases respectively, with 14 bases between them. The CDR3 is 12 residues long. Germline-derived CDR1 and CDR2 are SQVTM and ANQGSEA. The CDR3 DNA sequence: TGCAGCGTCCTTTCTGGGGATGACATTCAGTACTTC. It translates to CSVLSGDDIQYF.

The chain recombines TRBV7-9 with TRBJ2-5; 7 bases fit TRBD2. This CDR3 region has 16 residues. Germline lookup yields CDR1 SEHNR and CDR2 FQNEAQ (reference sequence). V lost 5 bases, J lost 0 bases, and 9 bases stayed unmatched. In DNA, the CDR3 is TGTGCCAGCAGCCCCGTAGGTAGCGGGCACCAAGAGACCCAGTACTTC. Its protein is CASSPVGSGHQETQYF.

This clone turned up a few times. The rearrangement joins TRBV4-1 to TRBJ1-2; the match to TRBD1 covers 12 bases. V lost 3 bases, J lost 6 bases, and 8 bases stayed unmatched. Germline V gene sequence: CDR1 MGHRA, CDR2 YSYEKL. The CDR3 spans 16 residues. The CDR3 loop is CASSHGTGGLRNGYTF. The CDR3 coding sequence is TGCGCCAGCAGCCATGGGACAGGGGGCTTGAGGAATGGCTACACCTTC.

The CDR3 sequence is CASSNLDGPHNEQFF. Written as DNA, the CDR3 is TGTGCCAGCAGTAATCTAGACGGGCCCCACAATGAGCAGTTCTTC. The chain joins TRBV28 to TRBJ2-1; no firm D call. CDR3 length: 15 amino acids. V dropped 5 bases and J dropped 5 bases, with 16 bases sitting between them. Per the germline V gene, CDR1 is MDHEN and CDR2 is SYDVKM.

The genes are TRBV15 and TRBJ1-1, with 7 bases matching TRBD1. Germline V gives CDR1 LNHNV, CDR2 YYDKDF (reference sequence). Trimming at V came to 3 bases and at J to 3 bases, leaving 4 bases not matched to a gene. The CDR3 covers 14 residues. The chain's CDR3 is CATSSYRGDTEAFF. In DNA form, the CDR3 reads TGTGCCACCAGCAGTTACAGGGGAGACACTGAAGCTTTCTTT. Full variable domain (rest looked up from reference TRBV15 and TRBJ1-1): DAMVIQNPRYQVTQFGKPVTLSCSQTLNHNVMYWYQQKSSQAPKLLFHYYDKDFNNEADTPDNFQSRRPNTSFCFLDIRSPGLGDTAMYLCATSSYRGDTEAFFGQGTRLTVV.

The rearrangement uses TRBV18 and TRBJ2-7; tentative D call: TRBD2 (5 bases). The germline gives CDR1 KGHSH, CDR2 LQKENI. The V end lost 3 bases, the J end lost 6 bases, and 9 bases lay between the germline ends. This CDR3 is built from 12 residues. CDR3 DNA sequence: TGTGCCAGCTCACCGCTAGCCGGCGAGCAGTACTTC. Translating it yields CASSPLAGEQYF.

This clone was seen only a few times. J is TRBJ2-1 and V is TRBV29-1; D could derive from TRBD1 or TRBD2 (5 bases each). Per the germline V gene, CDR1 is SQVTM and CDR2 is ANQGSEA. V lost 4 bases and J lost 0, with 25 bases in between. The length of the CDR3 is 19 residues. CDR3 in amino acids: CSVAPFTHQRGGSYNEQFF. The CDR3 bases are TGCAGCGTTGCCCCGTTCACCCACCAGAGGGGCGGCTCCTACAATGAGCAGTTCTTC.

This clone was seen only a few times. The J gene is TRBJ1-4, the V gene TRBV7-9; D is possibly TRBD1 (5 bases). Trimming took off 3 bases at V and 7 bases at J, with 12 bases between the two ends. Germline CDR1 SEHNR, CDR2 FQNEAQ (reference sequence). This CDR3 comprises 14 residues. Here the CDR3 DNA reads TGTGCCAGCAGCTTGACACAGGCCGGTGAAAAACTGTTTTTT. Translating gives CASSLTQAGEKLFF. Full variable domain (missing parts from reference TRBV7-9 and TRBJ1-4): DTGVSQNPRHKITKRGQNVTFRCDPISEHNRLYWYRQTLGQGPEFLTYFQNEAQLEKSRLLSDRFSAERPKGSFSTLEIQRTEQGDSAMYLCASSLTQAGEKLFFGSGTQLSVL.

In its sample, this clone was seen a few times. The chain uses TRBV5-4 and TRBJ2-1, with D maybe TRBD1 (5 bases). The CDR3 loop spans 15 amino acids. V was cut by 4 bases and J by 4 bases, with 15 bases left in between. Germline CDR1 reads SGHNT; CDR2 reads YYREEE (reference sequence). The CDR3, as DNA: TGTGCCAGCAGCGAGAGCTTCAGGGTATACAATGAGCAGTTCTTC. This gives the protein CASSESFRVYNEQFF.

V and J are TRBV30 and TRBJ1-5; weak D call: TRBD1 (6 bases). V was trimmed by 5 bases and J by 4 bases, leaving 12 bases between them. The V gene's germline CDR1 is GTSNPN and CDR2 SVGIG (reference sequence). The CDR3 sequence is 13 residues long. The CDR3 DNA sequence: TGTGCCTGGGCCGGGACATCGAATCAGCCCCAGCATTTT. It is translated as CAWAGTSNQPQHF. Full variable domain (missing parts from reference TRBV30 and TRBJ1-5): SQTIHQWPATLVQPVGSPLSLECTVEGTSNPNLYWYRQAAGRGLQLLFYSVGIGQISSEVPQNLSASRPQDRQFILSSKKLLLSDSGFYLCAWAGTSNQPQHFGDGTRLSIL.

This clone has more than one count but fewer than ten. This chain links TRBV7-8 with TRBJ1-2; D gene ambiguous. Trimming stripped 2 bases from V and 4 bases from J, with 5 bases between. Germline loops: CDR1 SGHVS, CDR2 FQNEAQ. The length of the CDR3 is 12 residues. CDR3 region: CASSLIGYGYTF. The CDR3 DNA follows: TGTGCCAGCAGCTTAATCGGCTATGGCTACACCTTC.

This clone was seen a handful of times. The rearrangement joins TRBV6-5 to TRBJ2-5; D unresolved. This CDR3 spans 14 amino acids. Trimming took off 3 bases at V and 5 bases at J, with 13 bases between the two ends. Per germline, CDR1 MNHEY and CDR2 SVGAGI. This chain's CDR3 is CASSYLSQRETQYF. The CDR3 nucleotides read TGTGCCAGCAGTTATTTATCGCAGAGGGAGACCCAGTACTTC.

This clone was counted only a few times. V usage is TRBV30 and J usage is TRBJ2-7; 8 bases are shared with TRBD1. The CDR3 covers 14 residues. Germline CDR1 and CDR2: GTSNPN and SVGIG (reference sequence). V shed 3 bases, J shed 0 bases, and the junction held 4 bases outside the gene matches. CDR3 DNA sequence: TGTGCCTGGAGGAGGACAGGGAGCTCCTACGAGCAGTACTTC. Its protein is CAWRRTGSSYEQYF.

This clone was detected a few times. The rearrangement uses TRBV10-3 and TRBJ2-5; D might be TRBD1 (5 bases). Germline assignment: CDR1 ENHRY and CDR2 SYGVKD. The V end lost 4 bases, the J end lost 2 bases, and 11 bases lay between the germline ends. CDR3 length equals 14 residues. This CDR3 is CAISAATAQETQYF. DNA for the CDR3: TGTGCCATCAGTGCAGCGACAGCTCAAGAGACCCAGTACTTC.

This clone was detected a few times. This CDR3 reads CASSPSGNTGELFF. The CDR3, as DNA: TGTGCCAGCAGCCCCAGCGGAAACACCGGGGAGCTGTTTTTT. The chain uses TRBV7-3 and TRBJ2-2; TRBD2 might be the D (5 bases). CDR1 is SGHTA and CDR2 is FQGTGA in the germline V gene. The V and J ends lost 5 bases and 2 bases respectively, with 9 bases between them. The CDR3 runs 14 residues.

This clone was found once. The rearrangement links TRBV7-9 to TRBJ2-2; D tentatively reads TRBD1 or TRBD2 (5 bases each). V shed 8 bases and J shed 1 base, with 11 bases lying between them. Germline lookup yields CDR1 SEHNR and CDR2 FQNEAQ (reference sequence). This CDR3 contains 14 residues. CDR3 DNA sequence: TGTGCCAGCCGAGGGCAGGGGAACACCGGGGAGCTGTTTTTT. Translation gives CASRGQGNTGELFF.

This clone was seen once. V is TRBV25-1 and J is TRBJ2-7, with 8 bases matching TRBD1. Germline values: CDR1 MGHDK, CDR2 SYGVNS. J gave up 1 base and V 4 bases, and 9 bases lay outside the gene matches. This CDR3 comprises 16 residues. DNA of the CDR3: TGTGCCAGCAGTGCGGTAACCGGGACAGGATCCTACGAGCAGTACTTC. Translation gives CASSAVTGTGSYEQYF.